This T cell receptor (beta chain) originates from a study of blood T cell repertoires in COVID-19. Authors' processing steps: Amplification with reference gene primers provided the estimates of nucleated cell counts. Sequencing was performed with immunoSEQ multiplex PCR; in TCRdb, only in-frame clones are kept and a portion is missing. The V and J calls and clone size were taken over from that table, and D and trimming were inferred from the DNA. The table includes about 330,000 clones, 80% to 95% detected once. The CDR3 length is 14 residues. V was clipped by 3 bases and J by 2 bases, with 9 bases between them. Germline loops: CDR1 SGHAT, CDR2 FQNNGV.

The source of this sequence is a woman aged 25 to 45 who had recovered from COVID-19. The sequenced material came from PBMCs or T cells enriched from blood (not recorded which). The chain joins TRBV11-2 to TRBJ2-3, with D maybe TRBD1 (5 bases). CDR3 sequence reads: CASSFLGHTDTQYF. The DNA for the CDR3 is TGTGCCAGCAGCTTTTTAGGACACACAGATACGCAGTATTTT. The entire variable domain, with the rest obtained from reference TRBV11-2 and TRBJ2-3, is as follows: EAGVAQSPRYKIIEKRQSVAFWCNPISGHATLYWYQQILGQGPKLLIQFQNNGVVDDSQLPKDRFSAERLKGVDSTLKIQPAKLEDSAVYLCASSFLGHTDTQYFGPGTRLTVL.